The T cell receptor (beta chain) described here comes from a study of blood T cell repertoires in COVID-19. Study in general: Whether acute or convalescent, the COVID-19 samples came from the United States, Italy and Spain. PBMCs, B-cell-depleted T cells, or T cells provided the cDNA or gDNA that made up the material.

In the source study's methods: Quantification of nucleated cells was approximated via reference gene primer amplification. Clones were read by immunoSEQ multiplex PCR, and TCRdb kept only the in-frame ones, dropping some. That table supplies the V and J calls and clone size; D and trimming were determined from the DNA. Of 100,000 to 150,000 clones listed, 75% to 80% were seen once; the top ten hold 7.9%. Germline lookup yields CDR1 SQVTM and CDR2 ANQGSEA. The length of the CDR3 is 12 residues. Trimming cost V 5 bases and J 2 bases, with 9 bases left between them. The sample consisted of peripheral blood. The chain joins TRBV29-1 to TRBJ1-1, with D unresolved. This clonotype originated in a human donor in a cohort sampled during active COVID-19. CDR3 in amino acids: CSVLALNTEAFF. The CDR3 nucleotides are TGCAGCGTTCTAGCTCTAAACACTGAAGCTTTCTTT. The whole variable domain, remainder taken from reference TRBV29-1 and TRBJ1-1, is SAVISQKPSRDICQRGTSLTIQCQVDSQVTMMFWYRQQPGQSLTLIATANQGSEATYESGFVIDKFPISRPNLTFSTLTVSNMSPEDSSIYLCSVLALNTEAFFGQGTRLTVV.